Sequencing of this TCR beta chain was carried out in a study of technical replicates of blood from a few donors. Germline V CDR1 and CDR2: MGHRA, YSYEKL. This CDR3 contains 16 residues. Trimming removed 1 base from V and 1 base from J, with 12 bases in between. The method was immunoSEQ multiplex PCR; TCRdb's version includes in-frame clones alone and lacks a portion of them. Of about 69,000 clones in the sample, about 87% are singletons; the top ten hold 4% to 5%. The chain joins TRBV4-1 to TRBJ2-3, with D perhaps TRBD2 (5 bases). The sequenced material came from PBMCs. The TCR originated in a human donor in good health. Some clones in this sample may be carry-over from other donors' samples. This chain's CDR3 is CASSQAFGSRTDTQYF. The DNA for the CDR3 is TGCGCCAGCAGCCAAGCGTTTGGGAGCCGCACAGATACGCAGTATTTT.